This paragraph covers one T cell receptor (beta chain) sequence. The method was immunoSEQ multiplex PCR; TCRdb's version includes in-frame clones alone and lacks a portion of them. Of a few hundred thousand clones in the sample, around 86% were seen once. V was shortened by 2 bases and J by 8 bases, with 12 bases between the two germline ends. Germline CDR1 and CDR2: MGHRA and YSYEKL. The CDR3 has 14 residues. The data belong to a study of blood T cell repertoires in COVID-19. Study as a whole: Donors in the United States, Italy and Spain gave samples during acute or convalescent COVID-19. Sources were T cells, B-cell-depleted T cells, or PBMCs; the material itself was cDNA or gDNA.

The clonotype comes from a man in his fifties or sixties with acute or convalescent COVID-19. The source material was peripheral blood. V gene TRBV4-1 combines with J gene TRBJ1-4; tentative D call: TRBD1 (5 bases). This CDR3 is CASSQSGTREKLFF. Written as DNA, the CDR3 is TGCGCCAGCAGCCAAAGTGGGACTAGGGAAAAACTGTTTTTT.